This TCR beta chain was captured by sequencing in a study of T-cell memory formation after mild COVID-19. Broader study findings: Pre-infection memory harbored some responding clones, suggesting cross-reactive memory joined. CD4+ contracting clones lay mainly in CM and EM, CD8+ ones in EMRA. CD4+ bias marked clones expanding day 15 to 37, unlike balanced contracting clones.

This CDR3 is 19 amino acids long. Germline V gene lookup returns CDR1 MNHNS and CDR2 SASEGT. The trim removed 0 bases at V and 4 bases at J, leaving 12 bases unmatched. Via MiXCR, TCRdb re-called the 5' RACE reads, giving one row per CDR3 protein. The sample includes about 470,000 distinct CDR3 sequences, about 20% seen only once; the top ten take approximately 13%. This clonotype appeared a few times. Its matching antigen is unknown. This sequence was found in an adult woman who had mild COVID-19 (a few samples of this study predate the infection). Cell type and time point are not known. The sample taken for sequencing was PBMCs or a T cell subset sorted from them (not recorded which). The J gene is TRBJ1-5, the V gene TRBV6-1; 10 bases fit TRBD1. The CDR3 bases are TGTGCCAGCAGTGAAGCGTATTTGGTAGGGACAGGGGATAATCAGCCCCAGCATTTT. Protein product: CASSEAYLVGTGDNQPQHF.